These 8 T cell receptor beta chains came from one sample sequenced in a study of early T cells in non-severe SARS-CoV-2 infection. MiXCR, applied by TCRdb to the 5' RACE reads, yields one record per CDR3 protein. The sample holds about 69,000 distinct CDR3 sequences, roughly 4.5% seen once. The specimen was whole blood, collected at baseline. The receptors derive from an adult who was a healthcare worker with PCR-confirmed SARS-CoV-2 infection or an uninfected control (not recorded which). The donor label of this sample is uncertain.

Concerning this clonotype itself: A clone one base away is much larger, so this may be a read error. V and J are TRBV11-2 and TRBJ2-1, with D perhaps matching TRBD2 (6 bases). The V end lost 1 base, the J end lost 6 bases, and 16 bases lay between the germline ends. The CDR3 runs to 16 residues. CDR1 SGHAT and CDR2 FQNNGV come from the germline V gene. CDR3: CASSLAERLDRNEQFF. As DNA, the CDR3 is TGTGCCAGCAGCTTAGCTGAAAGACTAGATCGCAATGAGCAGTTCTTC.

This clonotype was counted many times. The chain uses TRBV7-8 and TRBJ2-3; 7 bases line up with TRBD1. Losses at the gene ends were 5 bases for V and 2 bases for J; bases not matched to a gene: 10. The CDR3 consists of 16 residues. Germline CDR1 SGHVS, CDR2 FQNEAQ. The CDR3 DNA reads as TGTGCCAGCAGCACGGTGACAGGACAGGCCACAGATACGCAGTATTTT. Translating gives CASSTVTGQATDTQYF.

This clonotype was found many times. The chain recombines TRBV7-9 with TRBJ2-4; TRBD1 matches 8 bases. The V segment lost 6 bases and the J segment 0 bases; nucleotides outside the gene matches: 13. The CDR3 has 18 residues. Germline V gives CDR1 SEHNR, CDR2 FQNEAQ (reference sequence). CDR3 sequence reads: CASSADRDLMLAKNIQYF. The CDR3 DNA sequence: TGTGCCAGCAGTGCGGACAGGGACCTAATGCTAGCCAAAAACATTCAGTACTTC.

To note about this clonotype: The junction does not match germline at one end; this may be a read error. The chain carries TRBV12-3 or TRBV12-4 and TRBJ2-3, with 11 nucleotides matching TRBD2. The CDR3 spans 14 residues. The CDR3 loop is CASSPSGGTDTKYF. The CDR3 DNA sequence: TGTGCCAGCAGTCCTAGCGGGGGGACAGATACGAAGTATTTT.

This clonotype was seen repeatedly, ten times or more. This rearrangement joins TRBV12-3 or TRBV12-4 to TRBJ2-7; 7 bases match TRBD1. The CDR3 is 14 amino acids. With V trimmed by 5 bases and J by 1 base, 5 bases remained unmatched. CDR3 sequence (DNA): TGTGCCAGCAGTCTCGGGACAGCTTCCTACGAGCAGTACTTC. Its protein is CASSLGTASYEQYF.

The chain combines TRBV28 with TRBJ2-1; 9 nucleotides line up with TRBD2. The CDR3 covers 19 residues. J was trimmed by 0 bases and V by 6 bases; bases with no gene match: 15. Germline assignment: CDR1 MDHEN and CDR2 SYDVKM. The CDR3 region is CASSYLSGGAHSSYNEQFF. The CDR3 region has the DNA TGTGCCAGCAGCTATCTTAGCGGGGGCGCTCATAGCTCCTACAATGAGCAGTTCTTC.

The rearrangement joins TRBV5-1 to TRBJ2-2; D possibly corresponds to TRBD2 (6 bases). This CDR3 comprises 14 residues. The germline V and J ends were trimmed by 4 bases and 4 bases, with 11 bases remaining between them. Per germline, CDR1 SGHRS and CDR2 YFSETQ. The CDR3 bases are TGCGCCAGCAGCGGGGGGTCCTCCACCGGGGAGCTGTTTTTT. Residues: CASSGGSSTGELFF.

In DNA form, the CDR3 reads TGTGCCAGCAGCTCCTCGACAGGGGCCGCTTTCTTT. It translates to CASSSSTGAAFF. This chain joins TRBV7-8 and TRBJ1-1; 8 nucleotides agree with TRBD1. This CDR3 region has 12 residues. Germline-derived CDR1 and CDR2 are SGHVS and FQNEAQ. The V gene end was trimmed by 4 bases and the J gene end by 11 bases; junction bases not matched to a gene: 6.